This TCR beta chain comes out of a study of blood T cell repertoires in COVID-19 (dated by TCRdb to 2020 to 2022). Context from the whole study: The collaborator samples originated in the United States, Italy and Spain and spanned the acute and convalescent phases of COVID-19. Nearly every sample came with metadata listing a de-identified subject ID, COVID-19 status, age in years and sex. Subjects who had been exposed to COVID-19, were actively infected with it, or had recovered from it provided the deeply sampled blood TCRbeta repertoires that made up the dataset. Where HLA class I and class II types were available, the types were taken from metadata supplied by the sample provider, not from assay-based typing. A freely available public database, intended as a resource for researchers studying the immune response to SARS-CoV-2, is where the repertoires were released. The samples were drawn from two sources: the first 160 participants of the ongoing ImmuneRACE study, and 950 to 1,500 subjects contributed by 6 global collaborators. The material from the prospective study consisted of cDNA or gDNA derived from T cells, B-cell-depleted T cells, or PBMCs.

TCRbeta CDR3 regions were amplified from genomic DNA using the immunoSEQ Assay, a bias-controlled multiplex PCR. In the source study's methods: The number of nucleated cells in each sample was estimated by amplification of reference gene primers within the assay. Sequence reads were collapsed and filtered to measure the absolute abundance of every unique TCRbeta CDR3 rearrangement. For each sample, productive Simpson clonality was calculated by taking the square root of Simpson's diversity index across productive rearrangements. TCRdb took over this immuneACCESS table, retaining in-frame rearrangements with V and J assigned. Such tables are incomplete; in checked studies, under half of the missing clones stem from an unresolved V gene, and the remainder is unexplained. V, J and clone size are those of that table, while D and trimming were read from the DNA. In this sample the table shows 200,000 to 300,000 clones, approximately 87% of which occur a single time. The biggest ten clones account for 1.5% of the sample.

A word on this clone: Its antigen remains unidentified. Base qualities are not recorded, but no much larger clone differs from it by a single base.

A second Seattle source provided samples from volunteer blood donors who had recovered from COVID-19. The collaborating institutions used their own protocols to collect whole blood in K2EDTA tubes. For TCRbeta analysis, collaborators shipped samples in one of three forms: frozen whole blood, isolated PBMCs, or DNA extracted from either of those sample types. Trimming removed 0 bases from V and 0 bases from J, leaving 11 bases between the germline ends. Taken from cysteine to phenylalanine, the CDR3 has 16 residues. The sequence is cut down to CDR3 DNA, 48 bases in frame from base 1. The CDR1 and CDR2 encoded by the germline V gene are ENHRY and SYGVKD. Overall study outcomes, separate from this receptor: The quantity of clinical and demographic metadata differed by source and by participant and was supplied without curation.

The receptor chain draws on TRBV10-3 and TRBJ1-1; the D gene cannot be named for sure. The TCR sequence derives from a woman in her 40s who had recovered from COVID-19. The specimen sequenced was peripheral blood. The DNA reads TGTGCCATCAGTGAGTCGAAAGGAGGTTTGAACACTGAAGCTTTCTTT. This gives the protein CAISESKGGLNTEAFF.